This TCR beta chain was sequenced for a study of cytomegalovirus exposure and HLA in healthy donors. For this clone: Its antigen is not known.

The protocol was immunoSEQ multiplex PCR, while the TCRdb copy is restricted to in-frame clones and leaves out a portion. The table lists 150,000 to 200,000 clones, 84% of them singletons. After removal of 6 bases from V and 1 base from J, the junction contained 9 bases not matched to a gene. The CDR3 covers 15 residues. The germline V gene has CDR1 MNHEY and CDR2 SMNVEV (reference sequence). Whole-study findings and limits: The study found most TCR sequences rare, yet found some public TCRs in many donors.

The source of this sequence is a young man in good health and CMV-seropositive. The chain has TRBV27 and TRBJ2-7; 7 bases are shared with TRBD1. Sequenced input: PBMCs. This CDR3 is CASSYHRGGSYEQYF. For the CDR3, the DNA is TGTGCCAGCAGCTACCACAGGGGCGGGTCCTACGAGCAGTACTTC.